Given below is one T cell receptor beta chain in context. This clonotype was counted ten times or more. What this receptor recognizes is not known. No much larger clone exists at a distance of one base, and base qualities are not known. This sample stems from a study of T-cell reconstitution after alpha-beta-depleted transplantation in children (dated by TCRdb to about 2016). Context from the whole study: The study quantitatively tracked T-cell immune reconstitution after TCRalphabeta/CD19-depleted allogeneic hematopoietic cell transplantation in children using TCR repertoire profiling. Study-wide findings and limitations: The high TCRbeta diversity at day 60 in some patients was ascribed to recipient T cells and intrathymic progenitors that had survived conditioning. Over subsequent months, a decline in hyperexpanded clone frequencies was noted, and after one year, T-cell counts and TCRbeta diversity were mostly ascribed to newly produced T cells. About two months after transplant, the apparently early recovery of alphabetaT-cell counts reportedly depended on just several hundred clones that had expanded rapidly and came from non-depleted graft cells.

The sample's treatment or condition label is to be understood as: allogeneic hematopoietic cell transplantation with graft depleted of TCRalphabeta T cells and CD19 B cells. Transplant recipients were children who received TCRalphabeta/CD19-depleted allogeneic hematopoietic cell grafts. CDR1 and CDR2 were assigned from the germline V gene as MNHEY and SVGAGI. Relative to germline, V is 5 bases shorter and J is 5 bases shorter, with 15 bases between their ends. The CDR3 sequence holds 14 residues, the cysteine and phenylalanine included. The kept DNA is CDR3 alone, 42 bases in frame from the first base. The library was generated by PCR. Sequencing took place on an Illumina HiSeq 2500. TCR library preparation used molecular barcoding, with unique molecular identifiers applied to normalize quantification of the TCRbeta repertoire. TCRdb handled the public reads itself, with Q25 trimming in fastp and clone calling in MiXCR, and kept productive beta chains. Rows with a matching CDR3 protein are joined into one entry that keeps the most common DNA and genes. The sample contains about 350,000 distinct CDR3 sequences, around 15% of them found a single time. Clones ranked in the top ten supply about 41% of the sample.

Sequencing was performed on PBMCs, mostly from graft donor cells, taken 360 days after TCRalphabeta/CD19-depleted stem cell transplant. This TCR was sampled from a male patient between 2 and 10 years old who had a stem cell transplant for acute lymphoblastic leukemia, so the T cells may come from the graft donor. This sequence uses TRBV6-5 and TRBJ1-1, with TRBD1 tentatively as D gene (5 bases match). The CDR3 protein: CASSPAGWWTEAFF. In nucleotide form, the sequence is TGTGCCAGCAGTCCCGCAGGGTGGTGGACTGAAGCTTTCTTT.